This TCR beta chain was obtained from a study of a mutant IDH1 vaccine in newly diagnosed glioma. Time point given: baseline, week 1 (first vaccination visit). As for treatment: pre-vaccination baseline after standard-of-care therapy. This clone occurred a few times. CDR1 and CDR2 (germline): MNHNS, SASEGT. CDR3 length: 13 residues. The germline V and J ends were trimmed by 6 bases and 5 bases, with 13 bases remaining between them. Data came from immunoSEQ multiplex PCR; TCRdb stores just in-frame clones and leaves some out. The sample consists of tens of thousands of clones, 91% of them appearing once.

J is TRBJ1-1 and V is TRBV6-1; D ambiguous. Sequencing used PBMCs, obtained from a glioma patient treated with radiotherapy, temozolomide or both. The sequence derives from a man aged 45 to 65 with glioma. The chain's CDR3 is CASSPPVKTEAFF. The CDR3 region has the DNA TGTGCCAGCAGCCCCCCGGTTAAGACTGAAGCTTTCTTT.